These 13 T cell receptor beta chains came from one sample sequenced in a study of blood T cell repertoires in COVID-19. The protocol was immunoSEQ multiplex PCR, while the TCRdb copy is restricted to in-frame clones and leaves out a portion. The table has around 300,000 clones, 85% seen once. Sequenced sample: peripheral blood. The origin of the receptors is a human donor in a cohort sampled during active COVID-19.

The rearrangement joins TRBV28 to TRBJ2-1, with a possible D match to TRBD2 (6 bases). Germline V gene data show CDR1 as MDHEN and CDR2 as SYDVKM. The CDR3 contains 14 residues. V was clipped by 1 base and J by 14 bases, with 18 bases between them. The CDR3 loop reads CASSLLSGRKFEFF. As DNA, the CDR3 is TGTGCCAGCAGTTTATTGTCAGGGAGGAAATTTGAGTTCTTC.

This CDR3 reads CASSPTVRQETQYF. Written as DNA, the CDR3 is TGTGCCAGCTCCCCGACAGTCCGACAAGAGACCCAGTACTTC. The chain is built from TRBV18 and TRBJ2-5; the D gene is possibly TRBD1 (5 bases). CDR1 and CDR2 from the germline V gene are KGHSH and LQKENI. Trimming left V 6 bases short and J 2 bases short, with 13 bases between. The CDR3 is made up of 14 amino acids.

This chain links TRBV9 with TRBJ1-4; 10 bases agree with TRBD1. Germline CDR1 and CDR2: SGDLS and YYNGEE. This CDR3 is built from 14 residues. The trim removed 0 bases at V and 7 bases at J, leaving 0 bases unmatched. CDR3 residues: CASSVGTGGEKLFF. The DNA for the CDR3 is TGTGCCAGCAGCGTAGGGACAGGGGGTGAAAAACTGTTTTTT. Complete variable domain (other parts from reference TRBV9 and TRBJ1-4): DSGVTQTPKHLITATGQRVTLRCSPRSGDLSVYWYQQSLDQGLQFLIQYYNGEERAKGNILERFSAQQFPDLHSELNLSSLELGDSALYFCASSVGTGGEKLFFGSGTQLSVL.

This clone was counted a few times. The rearrangement links TRBV4-2 to TRBJ2-7; TRBD1 might be the D (6 bases). V dropped 0 bases and J dropped 0 bases, with 12 bases sitting between them. Germline loops: CDR1 LGHNA, CDR2 YNFKEQ. The CDR3 spans 16 residues. The CDR3 spells CASSQDYGQPSYEQYF. As DNA, the CDR3 is TGTGCCAGCAGCCAAGATTATGGACAGCCCTCCTACGAGCAGTACTTC.

The V and J genes are TRBV24-1 and TRBJ1-2, with 10 positions matching TRBD1. The CDR3 contains 14 residues. From germline, CDR1 is KGHDR and CDR2 SFDVKD. Trimming removed 4 bases from V and 8 bases from J; junction bases left unmatched: 6. The CDR3 DNA is TGTGCCACCAGTGACCCCGACAGGGGGCGAGGCTACACCTTC. Its translation is CATSDPDRGRGYTF.

V is TRBV5-1 and J is TRBJ2-2, with TRBD1 identical over 7 bases. The CDR3 loop spans 15 amino acids. CDR1 and CDR2 (germline): SGHRS, YFSETQ. J was trimmed by 4 bases and V by 7 bases; bases with no gene match: 10. The CDR3 nucleotides are TGCGCCAGCCGACCAACAGGGGTGTTCACCGGGGAGCTGTTTTTT. Translating it yields CASRPTGVFTGELFF. Supplemented by reference TRBV5-1 and TRBJ2-2, the full variable domain reads KAGVTQTPRYLIKTRGQQVTLSCSPISGHRSVSWYQQTPGQGLQFLFEYFSETQRNKGNFPGRFSGRQFSNSRSEMNVSTLELGDSALYLCASRPTGVFTGELFFGEGSRLTVL.

Notes on this clone: Within the sample, other DNA sequences also encode this same CDR3. The rearrangement joins TRBV3-1 (or the pseudogene TRBV3-2) to TRBJ2-5; weak D call: TRBD1 (5 bases). The CDR3 sequence is 14 residues long. The V end was cut by 4 bases, the J end by 2 bases, with 11 bases between. Germline values: CDR1 LGHDT, CDR2 YNNKEL (reference sequence). The CDR3 nucleotides are TGTGCCAGCAGCCCGCGGCAGGGACAAGAGACCCAGTACTTC. Amino acid sequence: CASSPRQGQETQYF.

V gene TRBV5-4 combines with J gene TRBJ1-2, with D unclear. The V and J ends lost 0 bases and 7 bases respectively, with 16 bases between them. The CDR3 totals 15 residues. CDR1 is SGHNT and CDR2 is YYREEE in the germline V gene (reference sequence). This chain's CDR3 is CASSLADGDLVGYTF. The CDR3 DNA follows: TGTGCCAGCAGCTTGGCCGACGGGGATTTAGTTGGCTACACCTTC.

The rearrangement joins TRBV6-5 to TRBJ1-6, with 8 nucleotides matching TRBD1. This CDR3 contains 16 residues. J lost 8 bases, V lost 2 bases, and 8 bases had no gene match. The germline V gene has CDR1 MNHEY and CDR2 SVGAGI. The CDR3 sequence is CASSYPRDRSYSPLHF. Here the CDR3 DNA reads TGTGCCAGCAGTTACCCCCGGGACAGGTCCTATTCACCCCTCCACTTT.

The CDR3 here is CASSVEGTAHDTQYF. CDR3 in DNA: TGTGCCAGCAGCGTAGAGGGGACAGCACATGATACGCAGTATTTT. The chain links TRBV9 to TRBJ2-3; 7 bases agree with TRBD1. Germline V gene lookup returns CDR1 SGDLS and CDR2 YYNGEE. Unmatched junction bases numbered 7, after V lost 0 bases and J lost 6 bases. CDR3 size: 15 residues.

This clone has a handful of counts. The V gene is TRBV7-8, the J gene TRBJ1-1, with D hard to call. With 3 bases removed from V and 5 bases from J, the gap between germline ends came to 10 bases. The CDR3 sequence is 13 residues long. CDR1 SGHVS and CDR2 FQNEAQ come from the germline V gene. CDR3 sequence reads: CASSLGSGTEAFF. CDR3 DNA: TGTGCCAGCAGCTTGGGGAGTGGTACTGAAGCTTTCTTT.

A few counts support this clone. This specimen includes other DNA sequences encoding the same CDR3. This chain connects TRBV5-4 to TRBJ1-6; D ambiguous. Germline CDR1 SGHNT, CDR2 YYREEE (reference sequence). The CDR3 is made up of 14 amino acids. Between the trimmed V and J ends, which lost 0 bases and 5 bases, there was a span of 6 bases. The CDR3 spells CASSLDSNNSPLHF. The CDR3 DNA is TGTGCCAGCAGCTTGGATAGCAATAATTCACCCCTCCACTTT.

This chain uses TRBV7-9 with TRBJ2-5; TRBD2 might be the D (5 bases). The ends were cut back, 7 bases at V and 3 bases at J, with 15 bases in the middle. Germline V gene sequence: CDR1 SEHNR, CDR2 FQNEAQ (reference sequence). The CDR3 has 14 amino acids. The CDR3 sequence is CASKTGAREETQYF. CDR3 coding DNA: TGTGCCAGCAAAACGGGTGCGCGGGAAGAGACCCAGTACTTC.